The present T cell receptor (beta chain) was sequenced within a study of blood T cell repertoires in COVID-19. CDR1 is MGHRA and CDR2 is YSYEKL in the germline V gene. Trimming stripped 4 bases from V and 6 bases from J, with 9 bases between. This CDR3 has 12 amino acids. This clone has more than one count but fewer than ten. The assay was immunoSEQ multiplex PCR, and TCRdb's table has in-frame clones only and misses some. The table has around 430,000 clones, around 89% seen once. Source material: peripheral blood. This TCR was recovered from a woman aged 45-60 years with COVID-19, enrolled during active disease. This sequence joins TRBV4-1 and TRBJ1-2, with D unresolved. CDR3 region: CASSLEGNGYTF. As DNA, the CDR3 is TGCGCCAGCAGCCTGGAGGGCAATGGCTACACCTTC.